A single sample is the source of the 3 T cell receptor beta chains below, sequenced in a study of OX40 agonist ivuxolimab in advanced cancers. TCRdb's table, derived via immunoSEQ multiplex PCR, lists solely in-frame clones and lacks some. Of about 7,800 clones listed, nearly 90% were seen once; the top ten hold 4.4%. The sample here was CD4+ or CD8+ T cells sorted from blood, taken in a trial of the OX40 agonist ivuxolimab. The receptors come from an adult with an advanced solid tumor such as melanoma, head and neck, liver or kidney cancer.

The chain has TRBV20-1 and TRBJ1-2; D is unresolved. Germline lookup yields CDR1 DFQATT and CDR2 SNEGSKA (reference sequence). The V end was cut by 7 bases, the J end by 1 base, with 7 bases between. The CDR3 consists of 11 residues. The CDR3: CSGRVNYGYTF. The CDR3 DNA sequence: TGCAGTGGGAGGGTTAACTATGGCTACACCTTC.

This sequence joins TRBV5-1 and TRBJ1-2; TRBD1 matches 9 bases. The CDR3 extends over 13 amino acids. V trimming: 4 bases; J trimming: 7 bases; junction bases outside the gene matches: 5. From germline, CDR1 is SGHRS and CDR2 YFSETQ. As DNA, the CDR3 is TGCGCCAGCAGCAGGGACAGGGCCACTGGCTACACCTTC. Encoded protein: CASSRDRATGYTF.

In DNA, the CDR3 is TGTGCCAGCAGCTCGGGACTAGCGGGAGAGCAAGAGACCCAGTACTTC. Its translation: CASSSGLAGEQETQYF. The rearrangement joins TRBV7-2 to TRBJ2-5; TRBD2 agrees at 14 bases. The CDR3 sequence is 16 residues long. CDR1 SGHTA and CDR2 FQGNSA come from the germline V gene. J lost 2 bases, V lost 4 bases, and 3 bases had no gene match.